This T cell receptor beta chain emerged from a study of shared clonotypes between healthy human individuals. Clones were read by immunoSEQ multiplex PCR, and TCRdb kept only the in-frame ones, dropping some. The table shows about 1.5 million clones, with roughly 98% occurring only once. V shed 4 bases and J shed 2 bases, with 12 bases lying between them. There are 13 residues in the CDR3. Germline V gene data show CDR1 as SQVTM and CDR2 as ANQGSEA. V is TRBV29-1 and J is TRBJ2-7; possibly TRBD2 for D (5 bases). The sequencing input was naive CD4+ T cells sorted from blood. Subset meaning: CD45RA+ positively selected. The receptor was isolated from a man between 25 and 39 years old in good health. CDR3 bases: TGCAGCGTTGCCAGAGGGTTGACCTACGAGCAGTACTTC. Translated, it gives CSVARGLTYEQYF.